This T cell receptor (beta chain) is from a study of T cells in Graves' hyperthyroidism and ophthalmopathy. Findings and limits, study-wide: Most clonotypes expanded in the thyroid (above 0.001) were also present in blood. From stable hyperthyroidism, ophthalmopathy was set apart by a 13 V-J model.

Regions amplified from RNA transcripts were the TCR beta CDR3 regions. The HTBI primer set served for first-round RT-PCR of the TCR CDR3. TCRdb called the multiplex PCR reads again in MiXCR, with one record for every CDR3 protein. Altogether about 640,000 distinct CDR3 sequences are present, just under 45% being singletons, with the ten largest covering less than 9%. Patients were excluded for uncontrolled infection, other autoimmune disease, pregnancy or lactation. In making diagnoses, clinical symptoms, serum thyroxine and TRAb, thyroid ultrasound and orbital computed tomography were all used. Germline V gives CDR1 SEHNR, CDR2 FQNEAQ (reference sequence). The CDR3 runs 16 residues. V was clipped by 5 bases and J by 1 base, with 17 bases between them. To note about this clonotype: As yet, its antigen is unknown.

Sequenced sample: peripheral blood or thyroid tissue (not recorded which). The clonotype was recovered from an adult man with Graves' disease, either hyperthyroidism or ophthalmopathy (not recorded which). The chain couples TRBV7-9 to TRBJ1-1; D remains unclear. CDR3: CASSVRPSSSNTEAFF. CDR3 DNA sequence: TGTGCCAGCAGCGTAAGGCCGTCCAGCTCGAACACTGAAGCTTTCTTT.